This TCR beta chain was documented in a study of T cell responses to AZD1222 COVID-19 vaccine. Study conclusions and caveats: Among the donors, most were white British and more were female, and clonal diversity was possibly underestimated. Without day 14 samples, only post-peak T cell repertoires were studied. In the spike-specific TCR repertoire, nearly half reportedly target unmutated variant regions.

In the case of this clone: Antigen: not known.

The protocol was immunoSEQ multiplex PCR, while the TCRdb copy is restricted to in-frame clones and leaves out a portion. Altogether roughly 140,000 clones are present, approximately 91% being singletons, with the ten largest covering just under 2%. The CDR3 is 15 residues long. Unmatched junction bases numbered 2, after V lost 1 base and J lost 1 base. Germline V gene lookup returns CDR1 MGHRA and CDR2 YSYEKL. Pooling covered second doses at about 4 or about 12 weeks. The specimen comprised peripheral blood, sampled 28 days after the second AZD1222 dose. V is TRBV4-1 and J is TRBJ1-1, with TRBD1 matching 8 bases. The receptor comes from an adult who received the AZD1222 COVID-19 vaccine. CDR3 bases: TGCGCCAGCAGCCAAGCTGGGACAGGGAACACTGAAGCTTTCTTT. This encodes CASSQAGTGNTEAFF.